The clone carrying this T cell receptor (beta chain) was counted ten times or more. The size of this beta chain means little, since it is a stray read in a library made for alpha chains. This record comes from a study of spatial heterogeneity in lung cancer. Noted time point: sample taken at primary tumor resection. Every TCR cDNA molecule bore its own unique molecular identifier. One entry per CDR3 protein, called by TCRdb with MiXCR from the 5' RACE reads. The profile covers around 14,000 distinct CDR3 sequences, with 3.6% appearing a single time and around 8.9% taken by the ten largest. The material sequenced was normal lung tissue next to the tumor, taken at surgery. This receptor was taken from a male donor with early-stage non-small cell lung cancer.

CDR3 region: CAWRRGPLEEVWYF. In DNA, the CDR3 is TGTGCCTGGAGAAGGGGCCCCCTCGAGGAAGTTTGGTACTTC. The gene calls are TRBV30 and TRBJ2-7; possibly TRBD1 for D (5 bases). The length of the CDR3 is 14 residues. CDR1 is GTSNPN, CDR2 SVGIG, per germline (reference sequence). V dropped 3 bases and J dropped 12 bases, with 24 bases sitting between them.